The source of this T cell receptor beta chain is a study of T cell changes during pregnancy in multiple sclerosis. This CDR3 is built from 13 residues. The germline V gene encodes CDR1 MDHEN and CDR2 SYDVKM. Deletions cut 7 bases from V and 2 bases from J, with 12 bases between. TCRdb keeps only in-frame clones here, not all; method: immunoSEQ multiplex PCR. The data show just over 90,000 clones, with 91% seen just once and less than 2% held by the top ten. The source was peripheral blood, collected after pregnancy. The chain combines TRBV28 with TRBJ2-7; D is possibly TRBD2 (6 bases). This receptor was identified in a female donor in good health, enrolled as a control in a pregnancy study. The DNA of the CDR3 is TGTGCCAGCAACCTGGGGGGTGCCTACGAGCAGTACTTC. This translates into CASNLGGAYEQYF.